This T cell receptor beta chain was observed in a study of blood T cell repertoires in COVID-19 (dated by TCRdb to about 2020). In the study overall: Samples covering the acute and convalescent phases of COVID-19 were provided by collaborators in the United States, Italy and Spain. The prospective study material was composed of cDNA or gDNA derived from T cells, B-cell-depleted T cells, or PBMCs. Deeply sampled blood TCRbeta repertoires from subjects exposed to, actively infected with, or recovered from COVID-19 were included in the dataset. The repertoires were made available in a free public database intended to serve as a resource for research on the immune response to SARS-CoV-2. Samples came from the ongoing ImmuneRACE study (first 160 participants) plus 1,254 subjects from 6 global collaborators. The sample metadata nearly always contained a de-identified subject ID, COVID-19 status, age in years and sex. Where available, HLA class I and class II types were obtained from metadata supplied by the sample provider rather than from assay-based typing. Study-wide findings and limitations: How much clinical and demographic metadata was included differed by source and by participant, and the metadata was provided uncurated.

As regards this clone: No antigen is known for it. Per-base quality was not reported, and no clone a single base away is much larger than it.

A second Seattle source provided samples from volunteer blood donors who had recovered from COVID-19. Collaborating institutions collected whole blood in K2EDTA tubes following their own protocols. Collaborator samples were shipped for TCRbeta analysis as frozen whole blood, isolated PBMCs, or DNA extracted from either sample type. The immunoSEQ Assay, a bias-controlled multiplex PCR, was used to amplify TCRbeta CDR3 regions from genomic DNA. The study's own analysis went as follows. Nucleated cell counts per sample were estimated from amplification of reference gene primers within the assay. Sequence reads were collapsed and filtered to measure the absolute abundance of every unique TCRbeta CDR3 rearrangement. Productive Simpson clonality was computed per sample as the square root of Simpson's diversity index over productive rearrangements. As stored in TCRdb, this immuneACCESS dataset retains in-frame rearrangements with V and J assigned. A fraction of the clones does not appear; measured against another copy, unresolved V genes explain less than half of the discrepancy, and the remainder lacks a known reason. V, J and clone size are taken as reported in that table, and D and trimming were inferred from the DNA itself. The sample table contains more than 120,000 clones; only one count was recorded for 87% of them. The ten largest account for around 38% of the sample.

A distance of 9 bases separates the germline ends of V and J, which lose 0 bases and 5 bases respectively. Taken from the germline V gene, the CDR1 and CDR2 loops are SGHVS and FNYEAQ. The CDR3, from cysteine to phenylalanine, totals 14 residues. Only CDR3 DNA is held: 42 bases, read in frame from base 1. Sample: peripheral blood. The source is a man in his fifties who had recovered from COVID-19. The rearranged chain carries TRBV7-6 and TRBJ2-3; too little of a D gene remains to name it. CDR3 region: CASSLAASVDTQYF. The DNA reads as follows: TGTGCCAGCAGCTTAGCGGCTAGTGTAGATACGCAGTATTTT.